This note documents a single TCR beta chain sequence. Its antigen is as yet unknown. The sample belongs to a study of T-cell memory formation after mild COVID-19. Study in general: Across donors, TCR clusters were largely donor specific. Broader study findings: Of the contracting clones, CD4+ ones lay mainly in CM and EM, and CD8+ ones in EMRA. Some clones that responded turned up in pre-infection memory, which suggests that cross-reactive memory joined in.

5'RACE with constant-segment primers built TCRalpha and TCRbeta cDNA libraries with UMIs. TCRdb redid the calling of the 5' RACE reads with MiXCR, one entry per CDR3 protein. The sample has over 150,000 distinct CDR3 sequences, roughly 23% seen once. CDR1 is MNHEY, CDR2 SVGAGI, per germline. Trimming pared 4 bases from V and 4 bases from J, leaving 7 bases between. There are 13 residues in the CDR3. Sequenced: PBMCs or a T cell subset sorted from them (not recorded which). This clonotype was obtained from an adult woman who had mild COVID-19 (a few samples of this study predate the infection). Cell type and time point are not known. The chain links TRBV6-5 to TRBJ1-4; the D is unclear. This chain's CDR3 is CASSFVRNEKLFF. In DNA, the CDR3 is TGTGCCAGCAGTTTCGTTCGTAATGAAAAACTGTTTTTT.